A selection of T cell receptor beta chains follows, all from one sample in a study of cytomegalovirus exposure and HLA in healthy donors. Profiling relied on immunoSEQ multiplex PCR, and the TCRdb table lists in-frame clones only, not all of them. The sample has some 150,000 clones, roughly four fifths seen once. The specimen was PBMCs. All receptors derive from a man aged 18 to 30 in good health and CMV-seropositive. Each CDR3 is given with its conserved first and last residue. D genes are given only for firm matches. Where a row states a size, it is once, few, many or the class of an expanded clone; other rows omit it.

v_gene	d_gene	j_gene	abundance	CDR3aa	CDR3nt
TRBV10-3	NA	TRBJ2-7	once	CAISELGGEQYF	TGTGCCATCAGTGAGCTAGGTGGCGAGCAGTACTTC
TRBV7-9	NA	TRBJ2-5	once	CASGLWETQYF	TGTGCCAGCGGCCTTTGGGAGACCCAGTACTTC
TRBV19	NA	TRBJ2-2	NA	CASIGGENTGELFF	TGTGCCAGTATTGGCGGGGAGAACACCGGGGAGCTGTTTTTT
TRBV2	TRBD1	TRBJ2-7	NA	CASSRDRGSYEQYF	TGTGCCAGCAGCCGGGACAGGGGTTCCTACGAGCAGTACTTC
TRBV25-1	NA	TRBJ2-5	NA	CASSATGFQETQYF	TGTGCCAGCAGTGCTACAGGCTTCCAAGAGACCCAGTACTTC
TRBV29-1	TRBD2	TRBJ2-7	NA	CSVVGGGRTYEQYF	TGCAGCGTTGTTGGCGGGGGGCGGACCTACGAGCAGTACTTC
TRBV29-1	NA	TRBJ2-7	NA	CSVRAKGAYEQYF	TGCAGCGTTCGGGCAAAAGGGGCTTACGAGCAGTACTTC
TRBV19	TRBD1	TRBJ2-7	NA	CATGQGIGEQYF	TGTGCCACCGGACAGGGGATCGGCGAGCAGTACTTC
TRBV6-6	TRBD2	TRBJ2-1	NA	CASSPQSGSDEQFF	TGTGCCAGCAGTCCTCAAAGCGGGAGCGATGAGCAGTTCTTC
TRBV11-2	NA	TRBJ1-4	NA	CASSFLDREKLFF	TGTGCCAGCAGCTTCCTCGACAGGGAAAAACTGTTTTTT
TRBV9	TRBD1	TRBJ2-5	NA	CASSVDMAGGSQYF	TGTGCCAGCAGCGTAGACATGGCAGGGGGTTCCCAGTACTTC
TRBV27	TRBD1	TRBJ2-5	NA	CASSNRGALLGTQYF	TGTGCCAGCAGTAACAGGGGGGCCCTTTTGGGGACCCAGTACTTC
TRBV28	NA	TRBJ2-1	NA	CASTKTGLKDTLRNNEQFF	TGTGCCAGCACCAAGACCGGATTAAAGGACACCCTCAGAAACAATGAGCAGTTCTTC
TRBV29-1	TRBD1	TRBJ2-7	NA	CSGRQGGPYEQYF	TGCAGCGGCAGACAGGGGGGGCCCTACGAGCAGTACTTC
TRBV5-1	TRBD2	TRBJ2-7	NA	CASTSSPAGTYEQYF	TGCGCCAGCACCTCCTCGCCAGCGGGGACCTACGAGCAGTACTTC
TRBV5-1	NA	TRBJ1-2	NA	CASSRTESGGYGYTF	TGCGCCAGCAGCCGAACCGAATCGGGGGGCTATGGCTACACCTTC
TRBV19	NA	TRBJ2-5	once	CASRKVGVGETQYF	TGTGCCAGTCGGAAGGTCGGGGTCGGGGAGACCCAGTACTTC
TRBV7-9	TRBD1	TRBJ2-3	NA	CASSLRTGGASDTQYF	TGTGCCAGCAGCCTTCGGACAGGGGGCGCGTCAGATACGCAGTATTTT
TRBV7-2	NA	TRBJ1-5	NA	CASSLGGGLGNQPQHF	TGTGCCAGCAGCTTAGGGGGAGGCTTGGGCAATCAGCCCCAGCATTTT
TRBV6-5	NA	TRBJ1-2	NA	CASSISTGYGYTF	TGTGCCAGCAGCATATCGACGGGCTATGGCTACACCTTC
TRBV7-9	NA	TRBJ2-7	NA	CASSDSGSYEQYF	TGTGCCAGCAGTGACTCTGGCTCCTACGAGCAGTACTTC
TRBV6-5	TRBD1	TRBJ1-5	NA	CASSRQGNSNQPQHF	TGTGCCAGCAGTAGACAGGGAAATAGCAATCAGCCCCAGCATTTT
TRBV23-1	TRBD1	TRBJ2-7	NA	CASTPTQGTGVYEQYF	TGCGCCAGCACCCCGACCCAAGGGACAGGGGTCTACGAGCAGTACTTC
TRBV6-4	TRBD1	TRBJ2-3	NA	CASSPGQATDTQYF	TGTGCCAGCAGTCCGGGACAGGCCACAGATACGCAGTATTTT
TRBV28	TRBD2	TRBJ2-7	few	CASIGAGVGPHEQYF	TGTGCCAGCATTGGGGCGGGAGTGGGTCCCCACGAGCAGTACTTC
TRBV2	TRBD2	TRBJ2-3	NA	CASKEAGGSDTQYF	TGTGCCAGCAAGGAAGCGGGAGGATCAGATACGCAGTATTTT
TRBV9	NA	TRBJ2-3	NA	CASDTGDSRWTDTQYF	TGTGCCAGCGATACAGGCGATAGCCGATGGACAGATACGCAGTATTTT